The text below deals with one TCR beta chain. This specimen belongs to a study of blood T cell repertoires in COVID-19. For the study at large: Nucleic acid was either cDNA or gDNA, and it came from T cells, B-cell-depleted T cells, or PBMCs.

Assay: immunoSEQ multiplex PCR; the TCRdb copy retains only in-frame clones and omits some. The sample holds hundreds of thousands of clones; roughly 90% are singletons and the top ten take approximately 4%. The CDR3 is 16 residues long. Germline V gene lookup returns CDR1 SQVTM and CDR2 ANQGSEA. V shed 1 base, J shed 5 bases, and the junction held 7 bases outside the gene matches. V and J are TRBV29-1 and TRBJ2-1, with 11 bases fitting TRBD1. The sample taken for sequencing was peripheral blood. This TCR derives from a woman aged 45-60 years with active or convalescent COVID-19. CDR3 in amino acids: CSVEGTGGEEDNEQFF. The CDR3 DNA is TGCAGCGTTGAAGGGACAGGGGGCGAGGAGGACAATGAGCAGTTCTTC.